These 16 T cell receptor beta chains originate from one sample sequenced in a study of T cell changes during pregnancy in multiple sclerosis. Produced via immunoSEQ multiplex PCR; TCRdb's table is partial and in-frame only. The table lists about 77,000 clones, about 92% of them singletons. The specimen comprised peripheral blood, sampled after pregnancy. Every receptor here comes from a female donor in good health, enrolled as a control in a pregnancy study.

This rearrangement joins TRBV7-2 to TRBJ2-3, with D unclear. The V end was cut by 4 bases, the J end by 3 bases, with 5 bases between. CDR1 and CDR2 from the germline V gene are SGHTA and FQGNSA. CDR3 length: 12 residues. CDR3 loop: CASSSRTDTQYF. The CDR3 nucleotides read TGTGCCAGCAGCTCCAGAACAGATACGCAGTATTTT. Full variable domain (rest looked up from reference TRBV7-2 and TRBJ2-3): GAGVSQSPSNKVTEKGKDVELRCDPISGHTALYWYRQSLGQGLEFLIYFQGNSAPDKSGLPSDRFSAERTGGSVSTLTIQRTQQEDSAVYLCASSSRTDTQYFGPGTRLTVL.

This clone was recorded once. The V gene is TRBV6-4, the J gene TRBJ1-4; D not resolved. Germline V lookup: CDR1 MRHNA, CDR2 SNTAGT. V was shortened by 6 bases and J by 5 bases, with 10 bases between the two germline ends. The CDR3 totals 13 residues. As DNA, the CDR3 is TGTGCCAGCAGCCGGGAGCTAAATGAAAAACTGTTTTTT. Protein product: CASSRELNEKLFF.

V gene TRBV7-2 combines with J gene TRBJ2-1, with 9 bases aligning to TRBD2. The V gene end was trimmed by 1 base and the J gene end by 8 bases; junction bases not matched to a gene: 15. The CDR3 contains 18 residues. The germline V gene has CDR1 SGHTA and CDR2 FQGNSA. The CDR3 DNA reads as TGTGCCAGCAGCTTAGTGGGCGGTGGCGGGAGGGCCTTGTATGAGCAGTTCTTC. Translation: CASSLVGGGGRALYEQFF.

This clone was recorded only once. This chain links TRBV6-6 with TRBJ1-1, with 7 bases identical to TRBD1. In germline, CDR1 is MNHNY, CDR2 SVGAGI (reference sequence). The trim removed 2 bases at V and 4 bases at J, leaving 1 base unmatched. The CDR3 has 13 amino acids. The CDR3 protein is CASSYQGGTEAFF. CDR3 nucleotide sequence: TGTGCCAGCAGTTACCAGGGGGGCACTGAAGCTTTCTTT.

The chain employs TRBV5-1 and TRBJ2-5; 11 bases fit TRBD2. V dropped 3 bases and J dropped 4; count of bases not matched to a gene: 11. This CDR3 has 17 amino acids. Germline CDR1 SGHRS, CDR2 YFSETQ. The DNA of the CDR3 is TGCGCCAGCAGCTCGACTAGCGGGACCTCCGAGGGAGAGACCCAGTACTTC. Translation gives CASSSTSGTSEGETQYF.

The chain employs TRBV19 and TRBJ2-7, with 9 bases lining up with TRBD1. CDR3 length: 14 amino acids. Germline V lookup: CDR1 LNHDA, CDR2 SQIVND (reference sequence). The V and J ends lost 5 bases and 9 bases, in that order; junction bases with no gene match: 11. The CDR3 DNA is TGTGCCAGTAGTTGGTTTGGACAGGGGTCGATGCAGTACTTC. This translates into CASSWFGQGSMQYF.

The chain has TRBV27 and TRBJ2-3; a weak D match, TRBD2 (5 bases). This CDR3 comprises 13 residues. Trimming shortened V by 2 bases and J by 6 bases, and 9 bases separated the two germline ends. The germline V gene has CDR1 MNHEY and CDR2 SMNVEV (reference sequence). The CDR3 loop reads CASSLVWEDTQYF. In nucleotides, the CDR3 is TGTGCCAGCAGTTTAGTCTGGGAGGATACGCAGTATTTT.

This rearrangement joins TRBV9 to TRBJ2-6; 12 positions match TRBD1. The CDR3 is 17 residues long. Germline assignment: CDR1 SGDLS and CDR2 YYNGEE. Losses at the gene ends were 1 base for V and 9 bases for J; bases not matched to a gene: 8. The CDR3 here is CASSVLMGTGGVNVLTF. CDR3 nucleotides: TGTGCCAGCAGCGTACTAATGGGGACAGGGGGCGTCAACGTCCTGACTTTC.

V and J are TRBV10-3 and TRBJ2-5; D gene uncertain. The ends were cut back, 5 bases at V and 2 bases at J, with 12 bases in the middle. Per germline, CDR1 ENHRY and CDR2 SYGVKD. The CDR3 runs 14 residues. Written as DNA, the CDR3 is TGTGCCATCAGTAACTCCCCCCTGCAAGAGACCCAGTACTTC. Translating it yields CAISNSPLQETQYF.

The chain employs TRBV29-1 and TRBJ2-5; D possibly corresponds to TRBD1 (6 bases). The CDR3 has 12 residues. From germline, CDR1 is SQVTM and CDR2 ANQGSEA. Trimming shortened V by 4 bases and J by 3 bases, and 9 bases separated the two germline ends. CDR3 protein: CSVVQGKETQYF. The CDR3 DNA reads TGCAGCGTTGTCCAGGGGAAAGAGACCCAGTACTTC.

The chain carries TRBV19 and TRBJ1-1, with D maybe TRBD1 (5 bases). V dropped 3 bases and J dropped 3 bases, with 14 bases sitting between them. Germline V lookup: CDR1 LNHDA, CDR2 SQIVND (reference sequence). The CDR3 consists of 15 residues. CDR3: CASSIIVWGDTEAFF. CDR3 coding DNA: TGTGCCAGTAGTATTATAGTTTGGGGGGACACTGAAGCTTTCTTT.

The chain couples TRBV2 to TRBJ2-7; 11 bases map to TRBD1. The germline V gene encodes CDR1 SNHLY and CDR2 FYNNEI. The CDR3 has 15 amino acids. The V segment lost 1 base and the J segment 6 bases; nucleotides outside the gene matches: 5. The CDR3 nucleotides are TGTGCCAGCAGTGAAGGGGACAGGGGGTTTTCCGAGCAGTACTTC. This translates into CASSEGDRGFSEQYF.

J is TRBJ1-5 and V is TRBV6-5, with D unclear. The CDR3 runs 13 residues. V gave up 8 bases and J gave up 0 bases, with 8 bases separating them. In germline, CDR1 is MNHEY, CDR2 SVGAGI. The CDR3 is CASRRTSNQPQHF. The DNA for the CDR3 is TGTGCCAGCCGGAGAACTAGCAATCAGCCCCAGCATTTT.

The V gene is TRBV7-3, the J gene TRBJ2-2; 9 bases are shared with TRBD1. With 5 bases clipped from V and 3 bases from J, the junction kept 10 bases outside the gene matches. Germline values: CDR1 SGHTA, CDR2 FQGTGA. This CDR3 is 17 amino acids long. In DNA form, the CDR3 reads TGTGCCAGCAGCCCAGGACAGGGGAGGGTGGACACCGGGGAGCTGTTTTTT. It encodes CASSPGQGRVDTGELFF.

The V gene is TRBV28, the J gene TRBJ1-2; 7 nucleotides match TRBD1. Germline loops: CDR1 MDHEN, CDR2 SYDVKM. The CDR3 loop spans 13 amino acids. Germline trimming cut 5 bases from V and 6 bases from J; bases unmatched to any gene: 6. The CDR3 reads CASSPGGSHGYTF. The CDR3, as DNA: TGTGCCAGCAGTCCAGGGGGGAGCCATGGCTACACCTTC.

The chain couples TRBV7-2 to TRBJ2-7, with D possibly being TRBD2 (6 bases). Germline CDR1 and CDR2: SGHTA and FQGNSA. The CDR3 is 15 amino acids. V was pared by 1 base and J by 2 bases, with 12 bases between. CDR3 protein: CASSLVAGLTYEQYF. The CDR3 DNA sequence: TGTGCCAGCAGCTTAGTGGCGGGACTCACCTACGAGCAGTACTTC. Full variable domain (outside the CDR3, taken from reference TRBV7-2 and TRBJ2-7): GAGVSQSPSNKVTEKGKDVELRCDPISGHTALYWYRQSLGQGLEFLIYFQGNSAPDKSGLPSDRFSAERTGGSVSTLTIQRTQQEDSAVYLCASSLVAGLTYEQYFGPGTRLTVT.